This T cell receptor beta chain came from a study of cytomegalovirus exposure and HLA in healthy donors. General study results and limits: Later analysis found that TCR beta chains associated with HLA were more clonally expanded than other, equally common chains. Researchers left out some V segments, among them TRBV6-2 and TRBV6-3, as indistinguishable.

Concerning this clone itself: Its antigen remains unidentified.

V was clipped by 1 base and J by 0 bases, with 9 bases between them. The CDR3 is 16 residues long. Germline CDR1 and CDR2: SEHNR and FQNEAQ (reference sequence). Primers for the PCR totalled 60 Vbeta and 13 Jbeta. Clones were read by immunoSEQ multiplex PCR, and TCRdb kept only the in-frame ones, dropping some. This table lists tens of thousands of clones. The source is a man in his forties or fifties in good health and CMV-seronegative. The V gene is TRBV7-9, the J gene TRBJ1-4; D is possibly TRBD1 (5 bases). The sequenced sample was PBMCs. The CDR3 DNA sequence: TGTGCCAGCAGCTTAGTTGGAGGGGCAACTAATGAAAAACTGTTTTTT. Protein: CASSLVGGATNEKLFF.